In this sample, the clone carrying this TCR beta chain turned up many times. Trimming stripped 0 bases from V and 0 bases from J, with 9 bases between. Germline CDR1 MNHEY, CDR2 SVGEGT. This CDR3 region has 16 residues. TCRdb used MiXCR to reprocess the 5' RACE reads, holding one entry per CDR3 protein. The data contain 20,000 to 25,000 distinct CDR3 sequences, less than 3.5% of them singletons. These data belong to a study of T cells after yellow fever vaccination. Whole-study results and caveats: Subsequent to the booster, the majority of primary-vaccination clones reappeared (roughly 97% CD4, around 90% CD8). Sorted repertoires could include abundant contaminating clonotypes from bulk cells.

The rearrangement uses TRBV6-2 or TRBV6-3 and TRBJ2-1, with D perhaps given as TRBD1 or TRBD2 (5 bases each). The material sequenced was PBMCs, either bulk or a sorted T-cell subset (CD4+, CD8+, memory, or dextramer-sorted; not recorded which), taken about 49 days after the first yellow fever vaccination. The TCR sequence derives from a man aged 18 to 30 who received the YFV17D yellow fever vaccine. CDR3 loop: CASSYSRGSSYNEQFF. CDR3 in DNA: TGTGCCAGCAGTTACTCCCGGGGCAGCTCCTACAATGAGCAGTTCTTC.